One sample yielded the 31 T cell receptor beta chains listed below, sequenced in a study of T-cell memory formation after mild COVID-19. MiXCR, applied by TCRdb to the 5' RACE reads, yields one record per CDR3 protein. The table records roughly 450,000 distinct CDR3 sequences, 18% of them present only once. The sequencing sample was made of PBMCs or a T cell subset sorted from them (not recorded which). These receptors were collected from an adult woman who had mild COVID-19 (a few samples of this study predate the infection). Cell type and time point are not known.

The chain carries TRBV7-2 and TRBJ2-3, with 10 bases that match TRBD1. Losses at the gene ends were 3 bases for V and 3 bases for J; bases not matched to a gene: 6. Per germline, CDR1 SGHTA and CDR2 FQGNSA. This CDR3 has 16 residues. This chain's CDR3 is CASSLGQGKGTDTQYF. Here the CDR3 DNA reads TGTGCCAGCAGCTTGGGACAGGGGAAGGGGACAGATACGCAGTATTTT.

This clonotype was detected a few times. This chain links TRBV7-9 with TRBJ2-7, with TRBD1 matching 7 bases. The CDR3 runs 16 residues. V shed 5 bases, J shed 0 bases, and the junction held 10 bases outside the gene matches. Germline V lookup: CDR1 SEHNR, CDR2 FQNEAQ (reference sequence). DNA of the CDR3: TGTGCCAGCAGCGCAATGCCGGGACAGACCTCCTACGAGCAGTACTTC. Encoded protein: CASSAMPGQTSYEQYF.

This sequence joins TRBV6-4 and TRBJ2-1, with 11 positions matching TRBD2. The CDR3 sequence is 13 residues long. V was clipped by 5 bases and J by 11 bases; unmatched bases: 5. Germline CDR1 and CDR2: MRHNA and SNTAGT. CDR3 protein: CASSSLAGGQQFF. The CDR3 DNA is TGTGCCAGCAGTTCGCTAGCGGGAGGTCAGCAGTTCTTC.

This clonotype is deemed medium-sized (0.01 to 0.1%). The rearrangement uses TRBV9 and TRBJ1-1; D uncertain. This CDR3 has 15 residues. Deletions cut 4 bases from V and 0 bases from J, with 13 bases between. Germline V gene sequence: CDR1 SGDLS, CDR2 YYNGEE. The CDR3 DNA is TGTGCCAGCAGCCCGCGTAGAGAGCTGAACACTGAAGCTTTCTTT. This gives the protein CASSPRRELNTEAFF.

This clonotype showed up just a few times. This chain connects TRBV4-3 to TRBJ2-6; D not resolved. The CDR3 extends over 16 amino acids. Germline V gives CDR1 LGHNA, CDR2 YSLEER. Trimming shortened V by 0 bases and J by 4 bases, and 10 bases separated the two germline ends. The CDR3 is CASSQESDRGANVLTF. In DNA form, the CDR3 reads TGCGCCAGCAGCCAAGAATCCGACCGGGGGGCCAACGTCCTGACTTTC.

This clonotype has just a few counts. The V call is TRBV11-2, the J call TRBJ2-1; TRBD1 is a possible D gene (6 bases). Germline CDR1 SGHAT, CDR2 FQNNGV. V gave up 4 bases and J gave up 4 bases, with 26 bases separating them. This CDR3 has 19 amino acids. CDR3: CASSSRLPLGGLPYNEQFF. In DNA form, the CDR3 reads TGTGCCAGCAGCTCCAGGCTCCCTTTAGGGGGTCTACCGTACAATGAGCAGTTCTTC.

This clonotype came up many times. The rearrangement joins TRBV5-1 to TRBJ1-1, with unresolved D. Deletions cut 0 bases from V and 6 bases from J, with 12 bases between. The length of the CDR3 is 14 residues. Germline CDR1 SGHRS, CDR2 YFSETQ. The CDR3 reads CASSLGENNPEAFF. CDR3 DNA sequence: TGCGCCAGCAGCTTGGGCGAGAACAACCCTGAAGCTTTCTTT.

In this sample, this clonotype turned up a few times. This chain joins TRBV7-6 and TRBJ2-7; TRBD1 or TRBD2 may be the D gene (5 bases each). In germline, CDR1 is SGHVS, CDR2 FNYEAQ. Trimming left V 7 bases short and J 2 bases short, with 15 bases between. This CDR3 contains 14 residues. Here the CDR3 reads CASTSGTGPYEQYF. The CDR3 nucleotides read TGTGCCAGCACCTCGGGGACGGGGCCCTACGAGCAGTACTTC.

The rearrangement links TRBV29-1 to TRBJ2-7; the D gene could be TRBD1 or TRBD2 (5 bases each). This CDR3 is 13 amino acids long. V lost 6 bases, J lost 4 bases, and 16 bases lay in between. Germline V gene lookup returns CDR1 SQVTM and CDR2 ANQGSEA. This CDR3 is CSVTPGPRYEQYF. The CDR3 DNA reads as TGCAGCGTCACCCCGGGACCGCGGTACGAGCAGTACTTC.

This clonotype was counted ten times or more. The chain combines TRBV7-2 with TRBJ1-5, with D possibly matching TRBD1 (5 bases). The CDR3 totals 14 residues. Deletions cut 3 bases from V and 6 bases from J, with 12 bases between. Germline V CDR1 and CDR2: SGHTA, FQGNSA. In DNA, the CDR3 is TGTGCCAGCAGCTTCTTCGGGGCGGTTCAGCCCCAGCATTTT. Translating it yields CASSFFGAVQPQHF.

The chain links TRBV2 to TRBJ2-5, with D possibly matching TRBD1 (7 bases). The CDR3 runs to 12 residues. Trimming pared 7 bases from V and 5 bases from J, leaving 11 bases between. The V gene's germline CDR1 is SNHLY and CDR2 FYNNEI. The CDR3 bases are TGTGCCAGCACCGGAGGGGGCGAGACCCAGTACTTC. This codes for CASTGGGETQYF. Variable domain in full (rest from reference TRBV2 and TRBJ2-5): EPEVTQTPSHQVTQMGQEVILRCVPISNHLYFYWYRQILGQKVEFLVSFYNNEISEKSEIFDDQFSVERPDGSNFTLKIRSTKLEDSAMYFCASTGGGETQYFGPGTRLLVL.

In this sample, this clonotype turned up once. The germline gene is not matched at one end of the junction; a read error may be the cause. This CDR3 is CASSIPGQETQHF. CDR3 DNA: TGCGCCAGCAGCATACCGGGACAAGAGACCCAGCACTTC. V gene TRBV5-1 combines with J gene TRBJ2-5; D possibly corresponds to TRBD1 (6 bases). This CDR3 region has 13 residues. The germline gives CDR1 SGHRS, CDR2 YFSETQ.

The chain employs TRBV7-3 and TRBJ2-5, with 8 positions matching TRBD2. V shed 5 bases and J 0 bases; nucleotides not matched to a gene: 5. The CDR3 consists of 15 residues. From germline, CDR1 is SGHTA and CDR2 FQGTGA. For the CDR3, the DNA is TGTGCCAGCAGCCCTAAGCGGGGGCACCAAGAGACCCAGTACTTC. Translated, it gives CASSPKRGHQETQYF.

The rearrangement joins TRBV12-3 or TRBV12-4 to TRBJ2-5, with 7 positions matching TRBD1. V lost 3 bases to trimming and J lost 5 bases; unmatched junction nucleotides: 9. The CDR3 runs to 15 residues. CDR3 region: CASSLGTELWETQYF. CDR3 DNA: TGTGCCAGCAGTTTGGGGACAGAACTTTGGGAGACCCAGTACTTC.

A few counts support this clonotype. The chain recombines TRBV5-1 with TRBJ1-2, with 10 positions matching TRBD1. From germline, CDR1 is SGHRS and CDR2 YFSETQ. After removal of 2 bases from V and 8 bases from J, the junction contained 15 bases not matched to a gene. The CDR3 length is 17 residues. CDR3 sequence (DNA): TGCGCCAGCAGCTTAGAATCTCCGGGACAGGGGACGAGAGGCTACACCTTC. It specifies CASSLESPGQGTRGYTF.

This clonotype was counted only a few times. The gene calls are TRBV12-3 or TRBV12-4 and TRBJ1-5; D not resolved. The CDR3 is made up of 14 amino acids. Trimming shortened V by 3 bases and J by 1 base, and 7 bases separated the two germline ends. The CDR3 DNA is TGTGCCAGCAGTTTCGAGGGCAGCAATCAGCCCCAGCATTTT. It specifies CASSFEGSNQPQHF.

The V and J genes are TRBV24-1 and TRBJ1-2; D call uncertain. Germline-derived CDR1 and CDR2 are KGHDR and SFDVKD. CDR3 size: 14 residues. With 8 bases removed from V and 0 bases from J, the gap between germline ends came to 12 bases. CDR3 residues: CATTVEGANYGYTF. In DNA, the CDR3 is TGTGCCACCACCGTGGAGGGAGCTAACTATGGCTACACCTTC.

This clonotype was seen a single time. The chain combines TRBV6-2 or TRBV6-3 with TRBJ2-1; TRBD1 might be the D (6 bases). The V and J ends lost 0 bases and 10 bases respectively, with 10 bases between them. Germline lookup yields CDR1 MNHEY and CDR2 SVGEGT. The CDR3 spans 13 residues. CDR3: CASSYSGQREQFF. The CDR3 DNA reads TGTGCCAGCAGTTACTCCGGACAGAGAGAGCAGTTCTTC.

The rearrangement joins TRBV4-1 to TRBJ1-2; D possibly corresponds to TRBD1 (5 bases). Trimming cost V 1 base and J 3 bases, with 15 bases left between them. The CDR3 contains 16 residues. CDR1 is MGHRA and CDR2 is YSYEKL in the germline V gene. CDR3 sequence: CASSQVQGGDDYGYTF. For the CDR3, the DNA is TGCGCCAGCAGCCAAGTCCAGGGAGGGGACGACTATGGCTACACCTTC.

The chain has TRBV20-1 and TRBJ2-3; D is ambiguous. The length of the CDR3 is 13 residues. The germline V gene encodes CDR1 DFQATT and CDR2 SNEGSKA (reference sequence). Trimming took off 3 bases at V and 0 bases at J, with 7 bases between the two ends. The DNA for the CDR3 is TGCAGTGCTAGGAGCTGGAGCACAGATACGCAGTATTTT. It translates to CSARSWSTDTQYF.

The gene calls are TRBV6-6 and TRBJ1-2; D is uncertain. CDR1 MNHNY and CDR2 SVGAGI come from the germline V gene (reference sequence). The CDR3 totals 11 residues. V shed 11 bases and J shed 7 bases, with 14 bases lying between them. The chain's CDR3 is CAGLGAGGYTF. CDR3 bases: TGTGCCGGGCTGGGCGCTGGTGGCTACACCTTC.

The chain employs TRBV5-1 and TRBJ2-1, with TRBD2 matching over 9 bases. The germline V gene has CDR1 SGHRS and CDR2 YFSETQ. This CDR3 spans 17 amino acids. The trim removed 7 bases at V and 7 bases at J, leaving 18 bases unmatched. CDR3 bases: TGCGCCAGCGGCCCCGTCCCAATCGGGACTAGCATGAATGAGCAGTTCTTC. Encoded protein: CASGPVPIGTSMNEQFF.

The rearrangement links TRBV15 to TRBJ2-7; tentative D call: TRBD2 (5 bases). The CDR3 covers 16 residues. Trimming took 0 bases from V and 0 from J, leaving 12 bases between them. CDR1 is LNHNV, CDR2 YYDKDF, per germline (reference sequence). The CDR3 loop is CATSRDGVGSSYEQYF. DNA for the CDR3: TGTGCCACCAGCAGAGATGGTGTGGGGAGCTCCTACGAGCAGTACTTC.

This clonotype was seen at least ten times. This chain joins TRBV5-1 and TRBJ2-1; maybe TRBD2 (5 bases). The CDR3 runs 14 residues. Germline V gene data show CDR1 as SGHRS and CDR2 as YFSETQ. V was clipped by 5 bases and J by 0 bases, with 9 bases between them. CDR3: CASSRGSSYNEQFF. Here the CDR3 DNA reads TGCGCCAGCAGTCGGGGAAGCTCCTACAATGAGCAGTTCTTC.

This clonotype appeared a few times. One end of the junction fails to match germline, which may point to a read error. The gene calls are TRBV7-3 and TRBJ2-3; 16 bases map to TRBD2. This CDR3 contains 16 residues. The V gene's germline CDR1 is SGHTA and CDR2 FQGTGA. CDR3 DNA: TGTGCCAGCACCGGGACTAGCGGGAGGGCAACAGATACGCTGTATTTT. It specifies CASTGTSGRATDTLYF.

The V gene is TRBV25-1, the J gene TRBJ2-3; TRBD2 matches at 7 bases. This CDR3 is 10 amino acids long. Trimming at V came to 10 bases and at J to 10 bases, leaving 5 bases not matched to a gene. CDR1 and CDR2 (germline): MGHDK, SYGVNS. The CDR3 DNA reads TGTGCCACCGGACTAGTTCCGCAGTATTTT. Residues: CATGLVPQYF.

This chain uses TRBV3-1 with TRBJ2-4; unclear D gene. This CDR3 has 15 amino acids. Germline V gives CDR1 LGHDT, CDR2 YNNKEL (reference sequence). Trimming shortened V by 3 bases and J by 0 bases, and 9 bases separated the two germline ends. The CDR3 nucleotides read TGTGCCAGCAGCCAGTTGGTGGGAGCCAAAAACATTCAGTACTTC. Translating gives CASSQLVGAKNIQYF.

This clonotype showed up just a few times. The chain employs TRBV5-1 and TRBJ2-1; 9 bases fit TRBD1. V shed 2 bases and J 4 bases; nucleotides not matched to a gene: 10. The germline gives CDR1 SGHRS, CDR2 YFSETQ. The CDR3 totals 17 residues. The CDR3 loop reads CASSFVPAGQGYNEQFF. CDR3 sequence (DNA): TGCGCCAGCAGCTTTGTACCGGCCGGACAGGGGTACAATGAGCAGTTCTTC.

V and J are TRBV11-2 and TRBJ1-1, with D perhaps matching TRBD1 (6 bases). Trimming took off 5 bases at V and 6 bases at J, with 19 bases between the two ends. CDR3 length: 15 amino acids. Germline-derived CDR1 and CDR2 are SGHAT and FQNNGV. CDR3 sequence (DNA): TGTGCCAGCAGCCCGGGGGCAGGGGCCACTTCTGAAGCTTTCTTT. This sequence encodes CASSPGAGATSEAFF.

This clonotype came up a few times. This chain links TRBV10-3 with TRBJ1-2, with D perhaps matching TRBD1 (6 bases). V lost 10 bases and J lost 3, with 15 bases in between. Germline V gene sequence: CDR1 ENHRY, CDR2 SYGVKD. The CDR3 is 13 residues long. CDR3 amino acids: CANSGGHDYGYTF. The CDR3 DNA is TGTGCCAACTCTGGGGGCCACGACTATGGCTACACCTTC.

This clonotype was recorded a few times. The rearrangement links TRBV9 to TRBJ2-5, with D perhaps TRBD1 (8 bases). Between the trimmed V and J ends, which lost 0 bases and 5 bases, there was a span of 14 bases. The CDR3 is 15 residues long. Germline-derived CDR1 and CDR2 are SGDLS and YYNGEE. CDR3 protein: CASSVGTGRVETQYF. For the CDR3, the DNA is TGTGCCAGCAGCGTAGGGACAGGGAGGGTGGAGACCCAGTACTTC.